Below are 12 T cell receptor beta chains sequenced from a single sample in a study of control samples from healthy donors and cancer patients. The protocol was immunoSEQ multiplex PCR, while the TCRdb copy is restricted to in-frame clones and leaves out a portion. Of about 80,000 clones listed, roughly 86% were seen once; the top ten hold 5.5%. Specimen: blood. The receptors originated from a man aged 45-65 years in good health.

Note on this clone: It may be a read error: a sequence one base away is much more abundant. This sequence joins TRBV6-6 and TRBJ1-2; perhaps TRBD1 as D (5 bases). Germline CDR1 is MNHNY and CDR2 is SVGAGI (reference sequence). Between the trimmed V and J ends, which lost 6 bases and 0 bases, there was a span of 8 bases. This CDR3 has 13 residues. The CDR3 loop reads CASSPTANYGYTF. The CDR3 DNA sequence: TGTGCCAGCAGCCCGACAGCTAACTATGGCTACACCTTC.

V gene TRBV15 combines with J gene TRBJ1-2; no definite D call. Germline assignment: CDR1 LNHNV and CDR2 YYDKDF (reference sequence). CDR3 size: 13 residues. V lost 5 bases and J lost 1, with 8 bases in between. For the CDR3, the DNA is TGTGCCACCAGCGCGGACTATAACTATGGCTACACCTTC. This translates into CATSADYNYGYTF.

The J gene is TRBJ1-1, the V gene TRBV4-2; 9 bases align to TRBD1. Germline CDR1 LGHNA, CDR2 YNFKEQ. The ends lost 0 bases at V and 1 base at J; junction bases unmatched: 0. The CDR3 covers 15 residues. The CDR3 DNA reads TGTGCCAGCAGCCAAGAGGGACAGGGGAACACTGAAGCTTTCTTT. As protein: CASSQEGQGNTEAFF.

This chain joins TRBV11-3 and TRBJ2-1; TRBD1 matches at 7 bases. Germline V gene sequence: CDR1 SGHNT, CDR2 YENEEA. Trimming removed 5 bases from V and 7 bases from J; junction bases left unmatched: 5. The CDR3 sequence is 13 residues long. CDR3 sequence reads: CASSPGTENEQFF. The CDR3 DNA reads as TGTGCCAGCAGCCCGGGGACAGAGAATGAGCAGTTCTTC.

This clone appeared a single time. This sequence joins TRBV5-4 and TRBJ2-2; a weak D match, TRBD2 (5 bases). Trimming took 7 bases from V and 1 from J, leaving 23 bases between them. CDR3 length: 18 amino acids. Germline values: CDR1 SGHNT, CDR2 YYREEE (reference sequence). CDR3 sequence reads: CASATQLVAAGNTGELFF. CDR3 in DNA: TGTGCCAGCGCTACGCAACTAGTAGCCGCAGGGAACACCGGGGAGCTGTTTTTT. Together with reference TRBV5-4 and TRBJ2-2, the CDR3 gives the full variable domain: ETGVTQSPTHLIKTRGQQVTLRCSSQSGHNTVSWYQQALGQGPQFIFQYYREEENGRGNFPPRFSGLQFPNYSSELNVNALELDDSALYLCASATQLVAAGNTGELFFGEGSRLTVL.

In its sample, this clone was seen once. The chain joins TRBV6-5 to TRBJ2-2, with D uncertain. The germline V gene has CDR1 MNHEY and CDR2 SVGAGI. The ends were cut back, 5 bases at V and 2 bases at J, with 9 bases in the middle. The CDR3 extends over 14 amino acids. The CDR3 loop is CASSTPLNTGELFF. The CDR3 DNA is TGTGCCAGCAGTACCCCCTTAAACACCGGGGAGCTGTTTTTT.

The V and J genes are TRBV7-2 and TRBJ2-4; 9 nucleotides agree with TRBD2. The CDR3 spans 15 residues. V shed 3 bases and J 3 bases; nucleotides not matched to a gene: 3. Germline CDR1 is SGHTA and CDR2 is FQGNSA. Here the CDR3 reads CASSFSGGIKNIQYF. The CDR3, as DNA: TGTGCCAGCAGCTTTAGCGGGGGAATCAAAAACATTCAGTACTTC.

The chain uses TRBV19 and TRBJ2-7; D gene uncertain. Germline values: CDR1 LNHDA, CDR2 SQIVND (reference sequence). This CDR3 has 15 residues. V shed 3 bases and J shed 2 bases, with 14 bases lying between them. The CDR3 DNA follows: TGTGCCAGTAGTATTGTACAGTCGTTCGCCTACGAGCAGTACTTC. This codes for CASSIVQSFAYEQYF.

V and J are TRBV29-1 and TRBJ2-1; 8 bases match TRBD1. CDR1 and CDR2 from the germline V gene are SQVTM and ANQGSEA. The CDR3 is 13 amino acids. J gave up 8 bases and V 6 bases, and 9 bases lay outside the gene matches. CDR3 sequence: CSVAVGQGYEQFF. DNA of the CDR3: TGCAGCGTGGCGGTCGGACAGGGCTATGAGCAGTTCTTC.

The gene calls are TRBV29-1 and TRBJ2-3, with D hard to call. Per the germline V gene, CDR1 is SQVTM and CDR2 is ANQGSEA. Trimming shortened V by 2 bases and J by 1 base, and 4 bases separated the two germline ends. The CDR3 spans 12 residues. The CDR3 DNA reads TGCAGCGTTGAACGGGGCACAGATACGCAGTATTTT. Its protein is CSVERGTDTQYF.

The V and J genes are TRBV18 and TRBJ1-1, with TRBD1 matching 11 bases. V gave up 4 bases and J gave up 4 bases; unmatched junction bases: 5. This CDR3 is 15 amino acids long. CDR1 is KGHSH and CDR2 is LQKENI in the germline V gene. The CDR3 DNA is TGTGCCAGCTCACAGGAGGGACAGGGGGTCACTGAAGCTTTCTTT. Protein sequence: CASSQEGQGVTEAFF.

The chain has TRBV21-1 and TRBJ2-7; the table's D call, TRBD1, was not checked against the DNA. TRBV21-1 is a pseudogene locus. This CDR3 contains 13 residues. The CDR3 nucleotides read TGTGCCAGCATGACAGGGGAGTCCTACGAGCAGTACTTC. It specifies CASMTGESYEQYF.